Shown below are 17 T cell receptor beta chains from a single sample sequenced in a study of T-cell reconstitution after alpha-beta-depleted transplantation in children. This sample's TCRbeta library carried unique molecular identifier barcodes. In TCRdb, the PCR reads were re-called with MiXCR into one record per CDR3 protein. The repertoire holds some 250,000 distinct CDR3 sequences, with about 11% as singletons. The sequencing used PBMCs from the stem cell graft donor, collected from the stem cell graft. The receptors originated from a human donor who donated a stem cell graft to a child with acute lymphoblastic leukemia.

This clonotype was recorded many times. V is TRBV20-1 and J is TRBJ2-3; D gene uncertain. Germline V gives CDR1 DFQATT, CDR2 SNEGSKA (reference sequence). This CDR3 comprises 14 residues. V dropped 7 bases and J dropped 0 bases, with 14 bases sitting between them. CDR3 protein: CSGIKGPSTDTQYF. The CDR3 DNA follows: TGCAGTGGAATTAAGGGCCCTAGCACAGATACGCAGTATTTT.

This clonotype showed up many times. This sequence joins TRBV27 and TRBJ2-3, with unresolved D. The CDR3 contains 17 residues. Trimming left V 6 bases short and J 0 bases short, with 19 bases between. Germline V gives CDR1 MNHEY, CDR2 SMNVEV (reference sequence). This chain's CDR3 is CASRVMGFVSSTDTQYF. Written as DNA, the CDR3 is TGTGCCAGCAGAGTTATGGGGTTTGTTAGCAGCACAGATACGCAGTATTTT.

Turning to this clonotype: Given a much more abundant clone one base away, this may be a read error. V gene TRBV15 combines with J gene TRBJ1-1; tentative D call: TRBD1 (5 bases). CDR3 length: 14 residues. V lost 2 bases, J lost 2 bases, and 9 bases lay in between. CDR1 and CDR2 from the germline V gene are LNHNV and YYDKDF (reference sequence). The DNA for the CDR3 is TGTGCCACCAGCAGACCTGGGGCCAACACTGAAGCTTTCTTT. Protein: CATSRPGANTEAFF.

This clonotype came up many times. The gene calls are TRBV20-1 and TRBJ2-3; unclear D gene. CDR1 and CDR2 (germline): DFQATT, SNEGSKA (reference sequence). The V gene lost 4 bases and the J gene lost 0 bases, with 8 bases spanning the gap. The CDR3 length is 13 residues. CDR3 sequence reads: CSAKQRSTDTQYF. The CDR3 DNA reads TGCAGTGCTAAACAGCGTAGCACAGATACGCAGTATTTT.

This clonotype has only a few counts. The rearrangement links TRBV5-1 to TRBJ2-5, with D uncertain. The CDR3 is 15 amino acids. V was clipped by 4 bases and J by 7 bases, with 20 bases between them. Looked up from germline, CDR1 is SGHRS and CDR2 is YFSETQ. CDR3 bases: TGCGCCAGCAGCCCCCAGACCACTTCCGGCGGGACCCAGTACTTC. It codes for CASSPQTTSGGTQYF.

The chain employs TRBV30 and TRBJ2-7; D might be TRBD1 (5 bases). Germline CDR1 GTSNPN, CDR2 SVGIG (reference sequence). The CDR3 is 13 amino acids. Trimming shortened V by 0 bases and J by 6 bases, and 12 bases separated the two germline ends. CDR3 in DNA: TGTGCCTGGAGTGTGGGGCAGGGTGTCGAGCAGTACTTC. It encodes CAWSVGQGVEQYF. Combining the CDR3 with reference TRBV30 and TRBJ2-7 gives the whole variable domain SQTIHQWPATLVQPVGSPLSLECTVEGTSNPNLYWYRQAAGRGLQLLFYSVGIGQISSEVPQNLSASRPQDRQFILSSKKLLLSDSGFYLCAWSVGQGVEQYFGPGTRLTVT.

This clonotype came up many times. CDR3 sequence reads: CATVARTSGNTIYF. In DNA form, the CDR3 reads TGTGCCACCGTCGCGCGGACCTCTGGAAACACCATATATTTT. The chain combines TRBV6-2 or TRBV6-3 with TRBJ1-3; unclear D gene. The CDR3 runs 14 residues. Deletions cut 10 bases from V and 0 bases from J, with 13 bases between. The germline V gene encodes CDR1 MNHEY and CDR2 SVGEGT.

Many counts were recorded for this clonotype. The chain couples TRBV29-1 to TRBJ1-3; maybe TRBD1 (5 bases). The CDR3 extends over 13 amino acids. Germline V gene data show CDR1 as SQVTM and CDR2 as ANQGSEA. The DNA for the CDR3 is TGCAGTTTTACCAGGGACTCTGGAAACACCATATATTTT. It codes for CSFTRDSGNTIYF. Supplemented by reference TRBV29-1 and TRBJ1-3, the full variable domain reads SAVISQKPSRDICQRGTSLTIQCQVDSQVTMMFWYRQQPGQSLTLIATANQGSEATYESGFVIDKFPISRPNLTFSTLTVSNMSPEDSSIYLCSFTRDSGNTIYFGEGSWLTVV.

This clonotype came up many times. J is TRBJ2-7 and V is TRBV29-1; D might be TRBD1 or TRBD2, each matching 5 bases. From germline, CDR1 is SQVTM and CDR2 ANQGSEA. V was clipped by 4 bases and J by 2 bases, with 12 bases between them. The CDR3 loop spans 13 amino acids. CDR3 sequence reads: CSVVGDLPYEQYF. CDR3 in DNA: TGCAGCGTTGTCGGGGACCTCCCCTACGAGCAGTACTTC.

This clonotype has at least ten counts. The DNA for the CDR3 is TGCGCCAGCAGCCTACGGGGCAGCAGCACAGATACGCAGTATTTT. As protein: CASSLRGSSTDTQYF. This chain connects TRBV5-1 to TRBJ2-3; D tentatively reads TRBD1 or TRBD2 (5 bases each). The CDR3 consists of 15 residues. The V and J ends lost 4 bases and 0 bases respectively, with 12 bases between them. Germline V gives CDR1 SGHRS, CDR2 YFSETQ. Looking up the rest from reference TRBV5-1 and TRBJ2-3 gives the full variable domain: KAGVTQTPRYLIKTRGQQVTLSCSPISGHRSVSWYQQTPGQGLQFLFEYFSETQRNKGNFPGRFSGRQFSNSRSEMNVSTLELGDSALYLCASSLRGSSTDTQYFGPGTRLTVL.

This clonotype was detected ten times or more. The gene calls are TRBV20-1 and TRBJ1-5, with D perhaps matching TRBD1 (6 bases). V was pared by 4 bases and J by 3 bases, with 16 bases between. The CDR3 has 15 residues. Looked up from germline, CDR1 is DFQATT and CDR2 is SNEGSKA (reference sequence). The CDR3 nucleotides are TGCAGTGCTATGACTCCAGGGGCTTCCAATCAGCCCCAGCATTTT. This translates into CSAMTPGASNQPQHF.

This clonotype has just a few counts. The chain combines TRBV29-1 with TRBJ2-1; 8 bases fit TRBD1. The germline gives CDR1 SQVTM, CDR2 ANQGSEA. V was clipped by 6 bases and J by 9 bases; unmatched bases: 7. CDR3 length: 12 amino acids. DNA of the CDR3: TGCAGCGTCGCCGGGACAGGACGTGAGCAGTTCTTC. It encodes CSVAGTGREQFF.

This clonotype was counted at least ten times. This rearrangement joins TRBV25-1 to TRBJ1-6; D gene ambiguous. The germline V and J ends were trimmed by 2 bases and 14 bases, with 19 bases remaining between them. Per germline, CDR1 MGHDK and CDR2 SYGVNS. This CDR3 has 15 amino acids. The CDR3 spells CASSETLKAVESLHF. CDR3 nucleotides: TGTGCCAGCAGTGAAACGTTAAAGGCAGTTGAGTCCCTCCACTTT.

V usage is TRBV5-4 and J usage is TRBJ2-4; D not certain. CDR3 length: 13 residues. V was trimmed by 4 bases and J by 5 bases, leaving 10 bases between them. Germline V gene data show CDR1 as SGHNT and CDR2 as YYREEE (reference sequence). The CDR3 spells CASSTDRQNIQYF. The DNA of the CDR3 is TGTGCCAGCAGCACGGACCGGCAAAACATTCAGTACTTC.

This clonotype was counted ten times or more. This sequence joins TRBV7-2 and TRBJ1-2, with D possibly TRBD1 on 5 matching bases. Germline CDR1 SGHTA, CDR2 FQGNSA. The CDR3 sequence is 15 residues long. The germline V and J ends were trimmed by 5 bases and 2 bases, with 15 bases remaining between them. Here the CDR3 reads CASSPPGRGNYGYTF. CDR3 DNA sequence: TGTGCCAGCAGCCCCCCGGGACGAGGGAACTATGGCTACACCTTC.

This sequence joins TRBV12-3 or TRBV12-4 and TRBJ2-1; no clear D gene. The CDR3 covers 16 residues. The ends were cut back, 6 bases at V and 3 bases at J, with 18 bases in the middle. Here the CDR3 reads CASSPQGVPYYNEQFF. CDR3 nucleotide sequence: TGTGCCAGCAGCCCCCAAGGAGTCCCTTACTACAATGAGCAGTTCTTC.

Turning to this clonotype: A clone one base away is much larger, so this may be a read error. The chain links TRBV12-3 or TRBV12-4 to TRBJ2-4; D might be TRBD2 (6 bases). The CDR3 covers 16 residues. Trimming stripped 7 bases from V and 3 bases from J, with 19 bases between. CDR3: CASTIEGLGGKNIQYF. As DNA, the CDR3 is TGTGCCAGCACCATAGAAGGCTTGGGGGGCAAAAACATTCAGTACTTC.